Below, 25 T cell receptor beta chains from the same sample are listed, as sequenced in a study of CD8 T cells in ankylosing spondylitis. TCRdb independently ran MiXCR on the 5' RACE reads; one entry per CDR3 protein. The table records 250,000 to 400,000 distinct CDR3 sequences, under 14% of them present only once. Sequencing used blood, either unsorted or a sorted T cell fraction (not recorded which). Source of these receptors: a female donor with ankylosing spondylitis or in good health (not recorded which).

The V call is TRBV27, the J call TRBJ2-7; D gene unclear. The length of the CDR3 is 15 residues. Per the germline V gene, CDR1 is MNHEY and CDR2 is SMNVEV (reference sequence). Trimming removed 0 bases at V and 0 bases at J, with 9 bases between. DNA for the CDR3: TGTGCCAGCAGTTTATCGCTAAAGAGCTCCTACGAGCAGTACTTC. Its translation: CASSLSLKSSYEQYF.

This clonotype appeared many times. The chain employs TRBV20-1 and TRBJ2-3, with D possibly being TRBD2 (5 bases). This CDR3 is built from 16 residues. The germline V gene has CDR1 DFQATT and CDR2 SNEGSKA (reference sequence). With 3 bases removed from V and 1 base from J, the gap between germline ends came to 17 bases. Here the CDR3 reads CSASPVRDFRTDTQYF. Here the CDR3 DNA reads TGCAGTGCTAGCCCCGTCCGGGATTTCCGCACAGATACGCAGTATTTT.

The V and J genes are TRBV4-1 and TRBJ2-7; 9 positions agree with TRBD2. The CDR3 length is 16 residues. Germline CDR1 and CDR2: MGHRA and YSYEKL. V was pared by 1 base and J by 2 bases, with 6 bases of the junction left unmatched. CDR3 nucleotides: TGCGCCAGCAGCCAAGCTGTTAAGCGGGGGGCCTACGAGCAGTACTTC. It is translated as CASSQAVKRGAYEQYF.

This clonotype showed up many times. This chain joins TRBV20-1 and TRBJ2-3; D call uncertain. The CDR3 has 15 amino acids. V was clipped by 4 bases and J by 1 base, with 15 bases between them. The germline V gene has CDR1 DFQATT and CDR2 SNEGSKA (reference sequence). Here the CDR3 reads CSAIMGAVGTDTQYF. In DNA form, the CDR3 reads TGCAGTGCTATAATGGGTGCGGTAGGCACAGATACGCAGTATTTT.

At least ten counts were recorded for this clonotype. The rearrangement links TRBV27 to TRBJ2-1, with D possibly matching TRBD2 (6 bases). Per germline, CDR1 MNHEY and CDR2 SMNVEV (reference sequence). Trimming took 2 bases from V and 6 from J, leaving 11 bases between them. CDR3 size: 14 residues. The CDR3 loop is CASSLRLAFNEQFF. CDR3 in DNA: TGTGCCAGCAGTTTACGGCTAGCGTTCAATGAGCAGTTCTTC.

This clonotype was observed a few times. The rearrangement links TRBV20-1 to TRBJ2-5, with D perhaps TRBD1 (6 bases). The CDR3 is 14 residues long. CDR1 and CDR2 from the germline V gene are DFQATT and SNEGSKA (reference sequence). V was shortened by 5 bases and J by 5 bases, with 18 bases between the two germline ends. This CDR3 is CSAGPGQEAETQYF. In DNA, the CDR3 is TGCAGTGCTGGACCGGGACAAGAGGCGGAGACCCAGTACTTC.

V gene TRBV27 combines with J gene TRBJ2-2; D is undetermined. V was clipped by 4 bases and J by 7 bases, with 7 bases between them. In germline, CDR1 is MNHEY, CDR2 SMNVEV (reference sequence). CDR3 length equals 12 residues. CDR3 sequence (DNA): TGTGCCAGCAGTTCCATAAACGGGGAGCTGTTTTTT. As protein: CASSSINGELFF.

This clonotype appeared a few times. The chain couples TRBV9 to TRBJ2-3, with 8 positions matching TRBD2. V dropped 4 bases and J dropped 14; count of bases not matched to a gene: 12. Germline V gives CDR1 SGDLS, CDR2 YYNGEE. This CDR3 is built from 13 residues. The CDR3 sequence: CASSFTSGGPAYF. For the CDR3, the DNA is TGTGCCAGCAGCTTCACCTCGGGGGGGCCGGCGTATTTT.

The chain is built from TRBV7-9 and TRBJ1-5; the match to TRBD1 covers 7 bases. CDR1 SEHNR and CDR2 FQNEAQ come from the germline V gene (reference sequence). Trimming took 1 base from V and 4 from J; bases not matched to a gene: 7. The CDR3 consists of 16 residues. Written as DNA, the CDR3 is TGTGCCAGCAGCTTAGGACGGCAGGGGGGGAATCAGCCCCAGCATTTT. It codes for CASSLGRQGGNQPQHF.

The rearrangement joins TRBV5-1 to TRBJ1-5; TRBD1 might be the D (6 bases). Germline CDR1 reads SGHRS; CDR2 reads YFSETQ. Trimming removed 3 bases from V and 7 bases from J, with 14 bases in between. The CDR3 spans 14 residues. The CDR3 loop reads CASSWGDKAQPQHF. The DNA of the CDR3 is TGCGCCAGCAGCTGGGGGGACAAGGCCCAGCCCCAGCATTTT.

Here the CDR3 DNA reads TGTGCCAGCAGTCAACTAGCGGGGGGGCAAGAGACCCAGTACTTC. Translating gives CASSQLAGGQETQYF. The V gene is TRBV28, the J gene TRBJ2-5, with 13 bases identical to TRBD2. The CDR3 sequence is 15 residues long. From germline, CDR1 is MDHEN and CDR2 SYDVKM. V was clipped by 5 bases and J by 2 bases; unmatched bases: 2.

Many counts were recorded for this clonotype. The chain couples TRBV6-2 or TRBV6-3 to TRBJ2-3; no firm D call. The CDR3 is 12 amino acids. V dropped 7 bases and J dropped 2 bases, with 7 bases sitting between them. Per the germline V gene, CDR1 is MNHEY and CDR2 is SVGEGT. Written as DNA, the CDR3 is TGTGCCAGCAATTCGCCCACAGATACGCAGTATTTT. It yields the protein CASNSPTDTQYF.

About this clonotype: A much larger clone lies one base from this, so it may be a read error. This chain joins TRBV20-1 and TRBJ1-4; TRBD1 aligns across 8 bases. Germline CDR1 DFQATT, CDR2 SNEGSKA (reference sequence). This CDR3 region has 17 residues. CDR3 protein: CCAGERPRAGGAEKLFF. As DNA, the CDR3 is TGCTGTGCTGGAGAACGACCCAGGGCAGGGGGCGCGGAAAAACTGTTTTTT.

This clonotype was seen many times. The genes are TRBV5-1 and TRBJ2-1, with D unclear. Trimming removed 1 base at V and 5 bases at J, with 7 bases between. The V gene's germline CDR1 is SGHRS and CDR2 YFSETQ. The CDR3 spans 13 residues. The CDR3 region has the DNA TGCGCCAGCAGCTTGAGGGCAGACAATGAGCAGTTCTTC. As protein: CASSLRADNEQFF. Full variable domain (missing parts from reference TRBV5-1 and TRBJ2-1): KAGVTQTPRYLIKTRGQQVTLSCSPISGHRSVSWYQQTPGQGLQFLFEYFSETQRNKGNFPGRFSGRQFSNSRSEMNVSTLELGDSALYLCASSLRADNEQFFGPGTRLTVL.

In this sample, this clonotype turned up many times. The chain employs TRBV7-3 and TRBJ1-5; D possibly corresponds to TRBD1 (5 bases). Germline-derived CDR1 and CDR2 are SGHTA and FQGTGA. The germline V and J ends were trimmed by 3 bases and 3 bases, with 18 bases remaining between them. The CDR3 spans 17 residues. CDR3: CASSLSRDPGYNQPQHF. The CDR3 DNA reads as TGTGCCAGCAGCTTGTCCCGGGACCCAGGGTACAATCAGCCCCAGCATTTT. The full variable domain, its missing parts supplied by reference TRBV7-3 and TRBJ1-5, is GAGVSQTPSNKVTEKGKYVELRCDPISGHTALYWYRQSLGQGPEFLIYFQGTGAADDSGLPNDRFFAVRPEGSVSTLKIQRTERGDSAVYLCASSLSRDPGYNQPQHFGDGTRLSIL.

There are many counts of this clonotype. The rearrangement links TRBV14 to TRBJ2-1; D remains ambiguous. Per germline, CDR1 SGHDN and CDR2 FVKESK. With 4 bases removed from V and 15 bases from J, the gap between germline ends came to 19 bases. This CDR3 has 13 residues. The CDR3 region is CASSPPGPTGPFF. The CDR3 DNA is TGTGCCAGCAGCCCTCCTGGACCTACCGGGCCGTTCTTC.

The chain recombines TRBV7-2 with TRBJ2-3, with D possibly matching TRBD2 (5 bases). V dropped 6 bases and J dropped 2 bases, with 12 bases sitting between them. The germline CDR1 and CDR2 sequences are SGHTA and FQGNSA. The CDR3 sequence is 14 residues long. CDR3 DNA: TGTGCCAGCAGAAAAAGCGGAAACACAGATACGCAGTATTTT. Encoded protein: CASRKSGNTDTQYF.

The CDR3 loop is CASSSQGFNSPLHF. CDR3 sequence (DNA): TGTGCCAGCAGTTCACAGGGGTTTAATTCACCCCTCCACTTT. The chain carries TRBV28 and TRBJ1-6; 7 nucleotides align to TRBD1. V trimming: 4 bases; J trimming: 6 bases; junction bases outside the gene matches: 3. The CDR3 length is 14 residues. CDR1 and CDR2 from the germline V gene are MDHEN and SYDVKM.

This clonotype has at least ten counts. The rearrangement joins TRBV29-1 to TRBJ2-1, with 13 nucleotides matching TRBD2. Germline V gives CDR1 SQVTM, CDR2 ANQGSEA. The CDR3 loop spans 16 amino acids. V shed 6 bases, J shed 4 bases, and the junction held 9 bases outside the gene matches. This chain's CDR3 is CSVRTSGGVFYNEQFF. The CDR3 nucleotides are TGCAGCGTCCGGACTAGCGGGGGAGTTTTTTACAATGAGCAGTTCTTC.

There are many counts of this clonotype. The gene calls are TRBV20-1 and TRBJ1-4; D is ambiguous. There are 12 residues in the CDR3. Trimming shortened V by 6 bases and J by 2 bases, and 7 bases separated the two germline ends. Germline lookup yields CDR1 DFQATT and CDR2 SNEGSKA (reference sequence). CDR3: CSAPQTNEKLFF. The CDR3 nucleotides read TGCAGTGCCCCGCAGACTAATGAAAAACTGTTTTTT.

This clonotype was counted ten times or more. The chain uses TRBV29-1 and TRBJ1-4, with TRBD1 identical over 8 bases. Germline loops: CDR1 SQVTM, CDR2 ANQGSEA. After removal of 6 bases from V and 7 bases from J, the junction contained 4 bases not matched to a gene. The CDR3 is 12 amino acids. Here the CDR3 DNA reads TGCAGCGTGGGACAGGTCGGTGAAAAACTGTTTTTT. Protein product: CSVGQVGEKLFF.

This clonotype was counted at least ten times. CDR3 region: CSVPLGGRDGYTF. The CDR3 nucleotides read TGCAGCGTTCCCCTGGGAGGGAGAGATGGCTACACCTTC. This chain joins TRBV29-1 and TRBJ1-2, with D uncertain. Per germline, CDR1 SQVTM and CDR2 ANQGSEA. The V end lost 5 bases, the J end lost 6 bases, and 16 bases lay between the germline ends. The CDR3 extends over 13 amino acids. Full variable domain (remainder filled in from reference TRBV29-1 and TRBJ1-2): SAVISQKPSRDICQRGTSLTIQCQVDSQVTMMFWYRQQPGQSLTLIATANQGSEATYESGFVIDKFPISRPNLTFSTLTVSNMSPEDSSIYLCSVPLGGRDGYTFGSGTRLTVV.

The J gene is TRBJ1-3, the V gene TRBV5-1; no reliable D call. This CDR3 is built from 15 residues. Per germline, CDR1 SGHRS and CDR2 YFSETQ. V shed 0 bases and J shed 0 bases, with 7 bases lying between them. The CDR3 sequence is CASSLGRLSGNTIYF. The CDR3 DNA follows: TGCGCCAGCAGCTTGGGACGGCTCTCTGGAAACACCATATATTTT.

The chain joins TRBV11-2 to TRBJ2-5; 9 positions match TRBD2. In germline, CDR1 is SGHAT, CDR2 FQNNGV. This CDR3 has 15 amino acids. Losses at the gene ends were 11 bases for V and 2 bases for J; bases not matched to a gene: 12. CDR3 in DNA: TGTGCCGCTGCGGGGGGGAGCGGTCCTCAAGAGACCCAGTACTTC. Translating gives CAAAGGSGPQETQYF.

A remark on this clonotype: With a much larger clone just one base away, this may be a read error. This chain joins TRBV7-8 and TRBJ2-7; D unclear. The germline V gene encodes CDR1 SGHVS and CDR2 FQNEAQ. This CDR3 contains 12 residues. V was shortened by 3 bases and J by 8 bases, with 11 bases between the two germline ends. CDR3 sequence reads: CASSFSLLKQYF. In DNA form, the CDR3 reads TGTGCCAGCAGCTTCTCCCTACTGAAGCAGTACTTC.